These 13 T cell receptor beta chains came from one sample sequenced in a study of T cells in women clearing cervical HPV infection. The data were produced by immunoSEQ multiplex PCR, yet TCRdb's version contains in-frame clones alone and is incomplete. The clone table shows 22,000 or so clones, with the ten largest holding around 3.3%. Sequencing input: blood buffy coat. Every receptor here comes from a woman between 18 and 75 years old with a cervical HPV16 infection that either progressed to CIN3+ or cleared (not recorded which).

CDR3 loop: CASSLDESSGTETQYF. Partial CDR3 DNA: TGTGCCAGCAGCTTAGACGAGTCTAGCGGGACGGAGACC. The V gene is TRBV7-6, the J gene TRBJ2-5; 9 bases line up with TRBD2. The read ends 3 residues shy of where the CDR3 ends; the end is completed using the germline J gene. This CDR3 spans 16 amino acids. V was pared by 1 base and J by 5 bases, with 8 bases of the junction left unmatched. Germline CDR1 SGHVS, CDR2 FNYEAQ.

Of note for this clone: Sequencing ends 3 residues short of the CDR3 end; the germline J gene provides the rest. The chain joins TRBV10-3 to TRBJ2-1, with TRBD2 matching 14 bases. The CDR3 spans 14 residues. V was pared by 6 bases and J by 8 bases, with 3 bases of the junction left unmatched. Germline V gene data show CDR1 as ENHRY and CDR2 as SYGVKD. The chain's CDR3 is CAIRAGLAGDEQFF. The sequenced CDR3 bases are TGTGCCATCAGGGCGGGACTAGCGGGAGATGAG.

Remarks on this clone: The observed sequence ends 3 residues before the CDR3 terminus, with the missing tail filled in from the germline J gene. The rearrangement joins TRBV7-9 to TRBJ1-2; TRBD1 agrees at 9 bases. The germline V gene has CDR1 SEHNR and CDR2 FQNEAQ (reference sequence). The ends lost 4 bases at V and 3 bases at J; junction bases unmatched: 6. CDR3 length: 15 amino acids. Partial CDR3 DNA: TGTGCCAGCAGCTCCTACAGGGGGCAGGACTATGGC. Its protein product is CASSSYRGQDYG. The complete CDR3 sequence is CASSSYRGQDYGYTF.

This CDR3 reads CASSEDGQNTEAFF. Partial CDR3 DNA: TGCGCCAGCAGCGAGGACGGACAGAACACTGAA. The chain joins TRBV5-1 to TRBJ1-1; tentative D call: TRBD1 (5 bases). Coverage ceases 3 residues before the CDR3 finishes, and the germline J gene fills in the end. In germline, CDR1 is SGHRS, CDR2 YFSETQ. This CDR3 is 14 amino acids long. The germline V and J ends were trimmed by 4 bases and 1 base, with 11 bases remaining between them.

In regard to this clone: The read terminates 3 residues ahead of where the CDR3 ends, so the germline J gene completes it. V is TRBV19 and J is TRBJ2-5; D unclear. This CDR3 contains 12 residues. Trimming pared 4 bases from V and 5 bases from J, leaving 8 bases between. CDR1 and CDR2 (germline): LNHDA, SQIVND (reference sequence). The sequenced part of the CDR3 DNA is TGTGCCAGTAGTAGACAAACGGAGACC. It translates to CASSRQTET. The complete CDR3 reads CASSRQTETQYF.

This clone shows up as medium-sized by frequency. The read ends 3 residues before the CDR3 terminus; that terminus is restored from the germline J gene. The chain employs TRBV18 and TRBJ1-2; D may be TRBD1 (6 bases). CDR1 is KGHSH, CDR2 LQKENI, per germline. This CDR3 contains 14 residues. The sequenced part of the CDR3 DNA is TGTGCCAGCTCACCAGGGGGCAGGGGTGACGGC. This codes for CASSPGGRGDG. The CDR3 in full is CASSPGGRGDGYTF.

Details on this clone: Read data end 3 residues before the CDR3 end; the end is taken from the germline J gene. J is TRBJ1-2 and V is TRBV10-3; D perhaps matches TRBD1 (5 bases). Deletions cut 2 bases from V and 7 bases from J, with 8 bases between. Germline-derived CDR1 and CDR2 are ENHRY and SYGVKD. CDR3 length equals 12 residues. The DNA read from the CDR3 is TGTGCCATCAGTGAGCCCGGGGGTGGC. Amino acids: CAISEPGGG. The complete CDR3 sequence is CAISEPGGGYTF.

With regard to this clone: The CDR3 end is not reached by the read, which stops 3 residues before it; the germline J gene fills it in. The V gene is TRBV29-1, the J gene TRBJ2-5; the match to TRBD2 covers 10 bases. Germline-derived CDR1 and CDR2 are SQVTM and ANQGSEA. Unmatched junction bases numbered 9, after V lost 7 bases and J lost 4 bases. This CDR3 region has 14 residues. CDR3 protein: CSARLAGERETQYF. The covered CDR3 bases are TGCAGCGCCCGGCTAGCGGGAGAACGAGAGACC.

In regard to this clone: The read terminates 3 residues before the CDR3 end, so the remaining end is supplied by the germline J gene. J is TRBJ2-1 and V is TRBV6-1, with D hard to call. The CDR3 is 15 amino acids. Germline loops: CDR1 MNHNS, CDR2 SASEGT. V was pared by 1 base and J by 1 base, with 8 bases between. The CDR3 is CASSEGGASYNEQFF. CDR3 bases read: TGTGCCAGCAGTGAAGGCGGCGCGTCCTACAATGAG.

The CDR3 DNA, read in part, is TGTGCCAGCTCCCTTGGACAGGGAGGAGGTGGGGCCAACGTC. It yields the protein CASSLGQGGGGANV. From start to end, the CDR3 is CASSLGQGGGGANVLTF. The V call is TRBV18, the J call TRBJ2-6; 8 bases align to TRBD1. The CDR3 end lies 3 residues beyond the end of the read and is filled in from the germline J gene. The CDR3 sequence is 17 residues long. V was pared by 6 bases and J by 3 bases, with 10 bases of the junction left unmatched. Germline V gives CDR1 KGHSH, CDR2 LQKENI.

Comments on this clone: The read falls 3 residues short of the CDR3 end, and the missing part is taken from the germline J gene. This rearrangement joins TRBV29-1 to TRBJ2-7, with 11 bases that match TRBD2. The CDR3 is 16 residues long. CDR1 SQVTM and CDR2 ANQGSEA come from the germline V gene. The V segment lost 7 bases and the J segment 0 bases; nucleotides outside the gene matches: 11. The CDR3 bases that were read are TGCAGCGCCCGAGCGACTAGCGGGAAGAGCTCCTACGAG. It encodes CSARATSGKSSYE. The full-length CDR3 reads as CSARATSGKSSYEQYF.

The CDR3 sequence is CASSPQGFGANEQFF. The CDR3 DNA, read in part, is TGTGCCAGTAGTCCACAGGGGTTCGGAGCGAATGAG. The chain employs TRBV19 and TRBJ2-1; 7 bases agree with TRBD1. The missing CDR3 end, 3 residues past where the read stops, is filled in from the germline J gene. This CDR3 is 15 amino acids long. Germline loops: CDR1 LNHDA, CDR2 SQIVND (reference sequence). Trimming at V came to 5 bases and at J to 7 bases, leaving 11 bases not matched to a gene. Complete variable domain (other parts from reference TRBV19 and TRBJ2-1): DGGITQSPKYLFRKEGQNVTLSCEQNLNHDAMYWYRQDPGQGLRLIYYSQIVNDFQKGDIAEGYSVSREKKESFPLTVTSAQKNPTAFYLCASSPQGFGANEQFFGPGTRLTVL.

Details on this clone: The read terminates 3 residues ahead of where the CDR3 ends, so the germline J gene completes it. The genes are TRBV12-3 or TRBV12-4 and TRBJ2-1, with TRBD2 identical over 7 bases. The CDR3 is 13 residues long. The V and J ends lost 3 bases and 6 bases, in that order; junction bases with no gene match: 2. The sequenced part of the CDR3 DNA is TGTGCCAGCAGTTTCTCTAGCGGCAATGAG. Translating it yields CASSFSSGNE. The entire CDR3 is CASSFSSGNEQFF.